The TCR beta chain under discussion was sequenced for a study of blood T cell repertoires in COVID-19. Generated by immunoSEQ multiplex PCR, the TCRdb table keeps only in-frame clones and is missing some. The sample has approximately 190,000 clones; about four fifths are singletons. Germline V gene sequence: CDR1 KGHDR, CDR2 SFDVKD. The V end lost 4 bases, the J end lost 0 bases, and 12 bases lay between the germline ends. CDR3 length: 16 residues. This TCR derives from a woman in her thirties or forties with acute or convalescent COVID-19. The chain is built from TRBV24-1 and TRBJ1-5; D gene uncertain. Sequenced material: peripheral blood. The CDR3 nucleotides are TGTGCCACCAGTGACCCGCGGGTGGGTAGCAATCAGCCCCAGCATTTT. Residues: CATSDPRVGSNQPQHF.